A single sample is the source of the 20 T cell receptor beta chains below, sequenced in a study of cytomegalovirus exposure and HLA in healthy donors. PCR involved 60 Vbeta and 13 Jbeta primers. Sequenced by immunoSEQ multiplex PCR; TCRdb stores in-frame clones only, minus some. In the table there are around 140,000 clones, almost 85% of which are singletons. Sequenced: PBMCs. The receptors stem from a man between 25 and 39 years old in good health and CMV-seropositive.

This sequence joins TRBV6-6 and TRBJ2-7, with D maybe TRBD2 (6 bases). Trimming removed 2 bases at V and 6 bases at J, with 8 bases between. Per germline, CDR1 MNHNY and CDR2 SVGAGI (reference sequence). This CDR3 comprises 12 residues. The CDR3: CASSYGGGEQYF. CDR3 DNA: TGTGCCAGCAGTTACGGGGGAGGCGAGCAGTACTTC.

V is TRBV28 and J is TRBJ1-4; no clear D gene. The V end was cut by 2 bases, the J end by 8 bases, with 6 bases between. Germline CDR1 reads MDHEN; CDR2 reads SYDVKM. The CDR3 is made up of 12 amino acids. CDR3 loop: CASSLAREKLFF. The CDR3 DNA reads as TGTGCCAGCAGTTTAGCCAGGGAAAAACTGTTTTTT.

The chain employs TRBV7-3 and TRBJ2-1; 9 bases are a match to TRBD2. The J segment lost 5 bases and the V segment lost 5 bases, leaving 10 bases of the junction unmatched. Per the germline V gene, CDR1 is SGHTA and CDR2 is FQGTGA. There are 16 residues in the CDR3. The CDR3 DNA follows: TGTGCCAGCAGCACTGGGACTAGCTGGCAGGACAATGAGCAGTTCTTC. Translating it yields CASSTGTSWQDNEQFF. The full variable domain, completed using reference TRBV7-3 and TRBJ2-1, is GAGVSQTPSNKVTEKGKYVELRCDPISGHTALYWYRQSLGQGPEFLIYFQGTGAADDSGLPNDRFFAVRPEGSVSTLKIQRTERGDSAVYLCASSTGTSWQDNEQFFGPGTRLTVL.

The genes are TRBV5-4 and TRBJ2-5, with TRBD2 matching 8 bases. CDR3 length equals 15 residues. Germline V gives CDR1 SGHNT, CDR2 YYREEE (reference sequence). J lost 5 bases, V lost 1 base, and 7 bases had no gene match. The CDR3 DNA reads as TGTGCCAGCAGCTTGCCCAGCGGGAGAGCGGAGACCCAGTACTTC. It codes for CASSLPSGRAETQYF.

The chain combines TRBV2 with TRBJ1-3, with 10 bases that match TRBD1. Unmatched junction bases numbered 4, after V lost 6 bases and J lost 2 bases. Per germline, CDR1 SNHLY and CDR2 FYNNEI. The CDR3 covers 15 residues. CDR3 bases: TGTGCCAGCAGGGCCGGGACAGGGGCTGGAAACACCATATATTTT. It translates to CASRAGTGAGNTIYF.

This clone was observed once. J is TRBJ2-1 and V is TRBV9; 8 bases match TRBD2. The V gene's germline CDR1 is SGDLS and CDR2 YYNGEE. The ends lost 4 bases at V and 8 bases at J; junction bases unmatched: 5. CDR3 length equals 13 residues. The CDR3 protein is CASSPRGGDEQFF. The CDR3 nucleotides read TGTGCCAGCAGCCCCCGGGGGGGGGATGAGCAGTTCTTC.

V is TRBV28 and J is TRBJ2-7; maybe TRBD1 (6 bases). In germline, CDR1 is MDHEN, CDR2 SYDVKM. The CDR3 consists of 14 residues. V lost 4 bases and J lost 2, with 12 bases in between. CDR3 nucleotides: TGTGCCAGCAGTTCAGTGACAGGAACCTACGAGCAGTACTTC. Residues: CASSSVTGTYEQYF.

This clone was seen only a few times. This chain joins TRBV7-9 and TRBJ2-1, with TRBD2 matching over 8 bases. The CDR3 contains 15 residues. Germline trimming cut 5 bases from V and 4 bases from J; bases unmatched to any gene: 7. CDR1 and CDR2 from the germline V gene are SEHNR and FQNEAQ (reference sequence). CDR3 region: CASSLGSGGYNEQFF. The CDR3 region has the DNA TGTGCCAGCAGCCTAGGAAGCGGGGGATACAATGAGCAGTTCTTC.

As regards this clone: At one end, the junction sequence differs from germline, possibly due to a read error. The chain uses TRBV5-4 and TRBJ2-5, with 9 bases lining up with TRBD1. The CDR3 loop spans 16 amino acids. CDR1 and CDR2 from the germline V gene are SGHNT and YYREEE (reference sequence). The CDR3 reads CAGSLGTGGSRETQYF. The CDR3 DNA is TGTGCCGGCAGCTTGGGAACAGGGGGCTCGCGAGAGACCCAGTACTTC.

The CDR3 DNA is TGTGCCAGCTCCCCGCAAGTTTCTGTAGCGGGAAACTACAATGAGCAGTTCTTC. Translating gives CASSPQVSVAGNYNEQFF. The chain recombines TRBV18 with TRBJ2-1; TRBD2 agrees at 8 bases. Germline CDR1 reads KGHSH; CDR2 reads LQKENI. V lost 6 bases to trimming and J lost 3 bases; unmatched junction nucleotides: 16. The length of the CDR3 is 18 residues.

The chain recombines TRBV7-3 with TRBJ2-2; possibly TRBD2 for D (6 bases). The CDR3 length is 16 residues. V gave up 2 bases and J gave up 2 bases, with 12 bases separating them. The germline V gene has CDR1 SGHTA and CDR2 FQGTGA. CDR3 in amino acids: CASSLRSGLNTGELFF. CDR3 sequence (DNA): TGTGCCAGCAGCTTACGTTCGGGACTTAACACCGGGGAGCTGTTTTTT.

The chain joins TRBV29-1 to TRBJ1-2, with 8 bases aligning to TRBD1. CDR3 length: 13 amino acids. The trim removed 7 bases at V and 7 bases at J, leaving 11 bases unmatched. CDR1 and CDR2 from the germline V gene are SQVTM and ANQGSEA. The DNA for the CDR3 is TGCAGCGCTACGGACGGACAGGGAGTTGGCTACACCTTC. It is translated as CSATDGQGVGYTF. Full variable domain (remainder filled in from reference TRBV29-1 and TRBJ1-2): SAVISQKPSRDICQRGTSLTIQCQVDSQVTMMFWYRQQPGQSLTLIATANQGSEATYESGFVIDKFPISRPNLTFSTLTVSNMSPEDSSIYLCSATDGQGVGYTFGSGTRLTVV.

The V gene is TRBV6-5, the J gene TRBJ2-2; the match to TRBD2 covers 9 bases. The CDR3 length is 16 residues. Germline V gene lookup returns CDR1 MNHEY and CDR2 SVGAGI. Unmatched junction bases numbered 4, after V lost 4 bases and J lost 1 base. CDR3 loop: CASSSGLARNTGELFF. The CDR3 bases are TGTGCCAGCAGTTCTGGACTAGCGAGGAACACCGGGGAGCTGTTTTTT.

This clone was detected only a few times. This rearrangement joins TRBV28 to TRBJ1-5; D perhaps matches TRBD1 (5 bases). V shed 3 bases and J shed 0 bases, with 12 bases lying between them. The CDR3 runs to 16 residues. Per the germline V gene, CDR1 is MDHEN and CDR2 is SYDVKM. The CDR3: CASSLFRAFSNQPQHF. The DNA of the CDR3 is TGTGCCAGCAGTTTGTTCAGGGCCTTTAGCAATCAGCCCCAGCATTTT.

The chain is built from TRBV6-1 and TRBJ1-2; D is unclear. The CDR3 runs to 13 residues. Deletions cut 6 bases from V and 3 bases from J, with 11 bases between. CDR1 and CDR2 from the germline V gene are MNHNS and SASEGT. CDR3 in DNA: TGTGCCAGCAGCACCACAGCTTACTATGGCTACACCTTC. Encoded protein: CASSTTAYYGYTF.

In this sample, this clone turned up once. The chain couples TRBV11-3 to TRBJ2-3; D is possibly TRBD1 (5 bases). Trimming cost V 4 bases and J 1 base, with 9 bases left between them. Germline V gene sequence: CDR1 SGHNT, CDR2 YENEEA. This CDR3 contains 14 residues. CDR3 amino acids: CASSSQTGTDTQYF. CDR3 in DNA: TGTGCCAGCAGCTCTCAGACAGGCACAGATACGCAGTATTTT.

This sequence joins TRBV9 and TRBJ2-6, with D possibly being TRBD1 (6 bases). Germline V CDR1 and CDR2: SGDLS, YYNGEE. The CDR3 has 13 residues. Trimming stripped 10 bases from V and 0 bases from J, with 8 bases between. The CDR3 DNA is TGTGCCTCAGGGGCCTCTGGGGCCAACGTCCTGACTTTC. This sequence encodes CASGASGANVLTF.

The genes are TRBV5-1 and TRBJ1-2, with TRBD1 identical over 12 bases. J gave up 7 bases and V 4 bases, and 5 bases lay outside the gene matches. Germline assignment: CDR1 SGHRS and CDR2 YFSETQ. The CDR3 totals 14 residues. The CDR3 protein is CASSQGQGARGYTF. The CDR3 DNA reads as TGCGCCAGCAGCCAGGGACAGGGGGCTCGTGGCTACACCTTC. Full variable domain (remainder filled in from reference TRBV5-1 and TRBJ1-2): KAGVTQTPRYLIKTRGQQVTLSCSPISGHRSVSWYQQTPGQGLQFLFEYFSETQRNKGNFPGRFSGRQFSNSRSEMNVSTLELGDSALYLCASSQGQGARGYTFGSGTRLTVV.

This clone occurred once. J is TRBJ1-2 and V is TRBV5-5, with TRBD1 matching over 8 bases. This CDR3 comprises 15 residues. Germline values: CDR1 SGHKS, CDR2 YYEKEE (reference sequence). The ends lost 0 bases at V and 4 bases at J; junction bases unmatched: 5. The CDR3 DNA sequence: TGTGCCAGCAGCTTGGAGCCAGGGGGCGGCTATGGCTACACCTTC. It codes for CASSLEPGGGYGYTF.

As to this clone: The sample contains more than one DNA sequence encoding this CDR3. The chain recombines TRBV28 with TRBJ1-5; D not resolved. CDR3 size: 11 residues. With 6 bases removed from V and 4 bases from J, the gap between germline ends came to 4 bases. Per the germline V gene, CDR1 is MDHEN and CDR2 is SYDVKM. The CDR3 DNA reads TGTGCCAGCAGATCTAATCAGCCCCAGCATTTT. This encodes CASRSNQPQHF.